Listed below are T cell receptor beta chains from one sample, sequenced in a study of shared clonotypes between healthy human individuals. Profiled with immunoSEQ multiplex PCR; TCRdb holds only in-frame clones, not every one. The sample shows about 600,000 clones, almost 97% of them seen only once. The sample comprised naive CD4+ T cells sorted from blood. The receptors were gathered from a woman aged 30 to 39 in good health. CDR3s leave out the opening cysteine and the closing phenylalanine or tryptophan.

ASSDWLLNTGELF	TRBV2	TRBJ2-2
ASSRTGGQETQY	TRBV28	TRBJ2-5
ASSSTPGTHNEQF	TRBV7-6	TRBJ2-1
ASSIFGEQY	TRBV19	TRBJ2-7
ASSLSGTGGQKEY	TRBV27	TRBJ2-7
ASSLRGLETQY	TRBV6-1	TRBJ2-5
ASSPSGSSYNEQF	TRBV19	TRBJ2-1
ASSLVESGVGGYT	TRBV7-9	TRBJ1-2
ASSGDRREAF	TRBV10-1	TRBJ1-1
ATKEWAGAYGYT	TRBV15	TRBJ1-2
ASSLYRGEVLVAPQH	TRBV28	TRBJ1-5
ASSLRDSKNIQY	TRBV28	TRBJ2-4
ASSVSGSSEQY	TRBV9	TRBJ2-7
ASSLAGAGANVLT	TRBV7-9	TRBJ2-6
ASSGSEETQY	TRBV9	TRBJ2-5
ASSVLGYRLYNSPLH	TRBV6-1	TRBJ1-6
ASSFGLAGAGELF	TRBV28	TRBJ2-2
ASRGTGVGEKLF	TRBV9	TRBJ1-4
ASSYSRGGQPQH	TRBV6-6	TRBJ1-5
SVEDPRQGGNEQF	TRBV29-1	TRBJ2-1
ASSSTGGDPYEQY	TRBV7-9	NA
ASSMVGLAGIQETQY	TRBV19	TRBJ2-5
ASSTSGTGGSRDTQY	TRBV28	TRBJ2-3
ASSLQASGSNEQY	TRBV16	TRBJ2-7
ASSLEGQSPYAEAF	TRBV11-2	TRBJ1-1
ASSPHFGEFGPIAKNIQY	TRBV7-6	TRBJ2-4
ASSLVSGRTDTQY	TRBV5-6	TRBJ2-3
ASRPPSSYEQY	TRBV5-1	TRBJ2-7
ASSSRHEQY	TRBV7-9	TRBJ2-7
ASSWGQANTGELF	TRBV5-5	TRBJ2-2
ASSDQGHNEQF	TRBV6-1	TRBJ2-1
ASSLVAGTLGNTIY	TRBV5-1	TRBJ1-3
ASSLVRDQPQH	TRBV7-2	TRBJ1-5
ASSYSRDRGLEQY	TRBV6-6	TRBJ2-7
ASSDPGASNQPQH	TRBV10-2	TRBJ1-5
ASSIWDRDGYT	TRBV19	TRBJ1-2
ASSISGANSPLH	TRBV19	TRBJ1-6
ASSPRYAREQF	TRBV14	TRBJ2-1
AISQGQKETQY	TRBV10-3	TRBJ2-5
ASSLFRTSNTGELF	TRBV28	TRBJ2-2
ASRLEGNTEAF	TRBV6-4	TRBJ1-1
ASTLTGDQPQH	TRBV19	TRBJ1-5
ASSFGRGLHTQY	TRBV5-6	TRBJ2-3
AGSLGGKTQY	TRBV5-1	TRBJ2-5
ASSPRRAPTTGELF	TRBV7-2	TRBJ2-2